This T cell receptor (beta chain) emerged from a study of T-cell memory formation after mild COVID-19. Trimming removed 0 bases from V and 8 bases from J; junction bases left unmatched: 7. Germline lookup yields CDR1 SQVTM and CDR2 ANQGSEA. This CDR3 has 15 residues. A single record per CDR3 protein comes from TCRdb applying MiXCR to the 5' RACE reads. This sample has 350,000 to 400,000 distinct CDR3 sequences, with 20% to 25% found just once. The sequenced sample was PBMCs or a T cell subset sorted from them (not recorded which). The chain employs TRBV29-1 and TRBJ1-4; 9 nucleotides agree with TRBD1. This TCR was sampled from an adult woman who had mild COVID-19 (a few samples of this study predate the infection). Cell type and time point are not known. The CDR3 DNA sequence: TGCAGCGTTGAAGATTGGGACAGGGAAGACGAAAAACTGTTTTTT. Protein: CSVEDWDREDEKLFF.